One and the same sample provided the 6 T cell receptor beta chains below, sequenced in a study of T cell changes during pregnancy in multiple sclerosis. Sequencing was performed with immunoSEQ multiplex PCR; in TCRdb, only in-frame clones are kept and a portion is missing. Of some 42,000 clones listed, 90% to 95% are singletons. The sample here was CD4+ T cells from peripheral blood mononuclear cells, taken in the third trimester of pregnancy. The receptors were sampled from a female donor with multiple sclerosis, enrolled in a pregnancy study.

As DNA, the CDR3 is TGTGCCAGTAGTACAGGGGGGAATTCACCCCTCCACTTT. Its translation: CASSTGGNSPLHF. The chain uses TRBV19 and TRBJ1-6, with 7 bases that match TRBD1. This CDR3 has 13 residues. After removal of 4 bases from V and 7 bases from J, the junction contained 1 base not matched to a gene. Germline lookup yields CDR1 LNHDA and CDR2 SQIVND (reference sequence).

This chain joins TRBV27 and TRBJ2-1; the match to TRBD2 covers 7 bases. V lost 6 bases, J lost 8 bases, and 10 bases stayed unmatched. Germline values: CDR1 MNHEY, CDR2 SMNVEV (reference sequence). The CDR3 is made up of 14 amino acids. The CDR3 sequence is CASSLRTRSDEQFF. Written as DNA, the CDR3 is TGTGCCAGCAGCCTCCGGACTAGATCAGATGAGCAGTTCTTC.

Here the CDR3 DNA reads TGTGCCAGCAGCTCCAGCCCCAGGCTGGGAGGAGGAGATACGCAGTATTTT. Amino acid sequence: CASSSSPRLGGGDTQYF. The J gene is TRBJ2-3, the V gene TRBV13; weak D call: TRBD2 (6 bases). Trimming took 4 bases from V and 5 from J, leaving 22 bases between them. CDR1 and CDR2 from the germline V gene are PRHDT and FYEKMQ (reference sequence). This CDR3 region has 17 residues.

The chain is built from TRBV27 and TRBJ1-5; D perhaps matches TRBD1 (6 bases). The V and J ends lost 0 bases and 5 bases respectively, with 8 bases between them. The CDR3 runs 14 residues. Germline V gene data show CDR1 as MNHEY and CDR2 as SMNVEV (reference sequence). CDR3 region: CASSLSGAYQPQHF. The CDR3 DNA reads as TGTGCCAGCAGTTTATCGGGGGCGTATCAGCCCCAGCATTTT.

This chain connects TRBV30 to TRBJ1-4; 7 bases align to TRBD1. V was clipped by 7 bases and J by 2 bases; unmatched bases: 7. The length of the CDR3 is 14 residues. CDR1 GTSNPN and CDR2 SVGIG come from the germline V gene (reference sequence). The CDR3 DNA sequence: TGTGCCTTCCTCGGGACAGTGACTAATGAAAAACTGTTTTTT. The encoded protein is CAFLGTVTNEKLFF.

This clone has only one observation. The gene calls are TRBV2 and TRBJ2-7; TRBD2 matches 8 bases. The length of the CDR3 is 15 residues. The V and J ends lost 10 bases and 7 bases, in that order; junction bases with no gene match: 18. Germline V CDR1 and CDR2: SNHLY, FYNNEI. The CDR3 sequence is CANTDKAGAVGEQYF. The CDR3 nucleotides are TGTGCCAACACCGACAAAGCGGGAGCGGTGGGGGAGCAGTACTTC.